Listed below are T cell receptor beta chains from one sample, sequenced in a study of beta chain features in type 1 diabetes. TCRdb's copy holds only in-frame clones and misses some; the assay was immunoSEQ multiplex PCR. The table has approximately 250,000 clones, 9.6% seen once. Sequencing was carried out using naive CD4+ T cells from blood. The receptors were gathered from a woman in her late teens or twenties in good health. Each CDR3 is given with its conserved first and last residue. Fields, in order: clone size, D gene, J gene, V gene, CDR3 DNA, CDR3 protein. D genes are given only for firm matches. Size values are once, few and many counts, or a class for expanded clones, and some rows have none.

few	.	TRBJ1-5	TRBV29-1	TGCAGCGTTGCCCCCGGTAGCAATCAGCCCCAGCATTTT	CSVAPGSNQPQHF
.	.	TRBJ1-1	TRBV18	TGTGCCAGCTCACCTCTAGAAGTCGACGGGAGCACTGAAGCTTTCTTT	CASSPLEVDGSTEAFF
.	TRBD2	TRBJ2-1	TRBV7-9	TGTGCCAGCAGCTTATTTGCGGGGGGTGTCTCCTACAATGAGCAGTTCTTC	CASSLFAGGVSYNEQFF
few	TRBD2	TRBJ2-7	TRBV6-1	TGTGCCAGCAGTGTACGATTGGGACTAGCATCCTACGAGCAGTACTTC	CASSVRLGLASYEQYF
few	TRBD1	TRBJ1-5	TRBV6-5	TGTGCCAGCAGTCACGGGGACAGGGACAATCAGCCCCAGCATTTT	CASSHGDRDNQPQHF
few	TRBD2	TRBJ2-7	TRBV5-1	TGCGCCAGCAGCATATGGACTAGCGGGGACGAGCAGTACTTC	CASSIWTSGDEQYF
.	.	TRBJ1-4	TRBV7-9	TGTGCCAGCAGCTTAGGAGCTCTAAATGAAAAACTGTTTTTT	CASSLGALNEKLFF
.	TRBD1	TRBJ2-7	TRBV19	TGTGCCAGTAGACAGGGGGCCTACGAGCAGTACTTC	CASRQGAYEQYF
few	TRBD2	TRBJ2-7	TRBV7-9	TGTGCCAGCACAAGGGCAGGGAGGGCCTACGAGCAGTACTTC	CASTRAGRAYEQYF
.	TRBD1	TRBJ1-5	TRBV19	TGTGCCAGTAGTGAAAGACAGGGGAGAGGCAATCAGCCCCAGCATTTT	CASSERQGRGNQPQHF
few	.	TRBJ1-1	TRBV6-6	TGTGCCAGCAGTCCCGGACAGAGGAACACTGAAGCTTTCTTT	CASSPGQRNTEAFF
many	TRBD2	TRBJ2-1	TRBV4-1	TGCGCCAGCAGCCATTCGGGAGCGGGAATAAATGAGCAGTTCTTC	CASSHSGAGINEQFF
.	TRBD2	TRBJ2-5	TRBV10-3	TGTGCCATCAGTCCGAGGACTAGCAGCGGGACCCAGTACTTC	CAISPRTSSGTQYF
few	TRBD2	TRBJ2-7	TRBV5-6	TGTGCCAGCAGCACGGGACTAGCGGATCTCTACGAGCAGTACTTC	CASSTGLADLYEQYF
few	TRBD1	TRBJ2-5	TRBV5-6	TGTGCCAGCAGCCCCGAGGGGACAGGGGGTCCAGAGACCCAGTACTTC	CASSPEGTGGPETQYF
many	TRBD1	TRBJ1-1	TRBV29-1	TGCAGCGTAAGGACAGGATTGAACACTGAAGCTTTCTTT	CSVRTGLNTEAFF
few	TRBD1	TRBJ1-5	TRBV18	TGTGCCAGCTCACGGGACAGGGGAAATCAGCCCCAGCATTTT	CASSRDRGNQPQHF
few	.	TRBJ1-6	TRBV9	TGTGCCAGCAGCGTTAAACAGGGTAATTCACCCCTCCACTTT	CASSVKQGNSPLHF
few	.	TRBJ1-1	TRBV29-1	TGCAGCGTTGAACTAGGGGCCGTGAACACTGAAGCTTTCTTT	CSVELGAVNTEAFF
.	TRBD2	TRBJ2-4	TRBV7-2	TGTGCCAGCAGCGTAGGACTAGCGGGAGAAAACATTCAGTACTTC	CASSVGLAGENIQYF
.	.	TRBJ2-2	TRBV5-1	TGCGCCAGCAGCTTAGGACACAACACCGGGGAGCTGTTTTTT	CASSLGHNTGELFF
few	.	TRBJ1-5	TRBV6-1	TGTGCCAGCAAAGGCGGTTATAGCAATCAGCCCCAGCATTTT	CASKGGYSNQPQHF
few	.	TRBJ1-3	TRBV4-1	TGCGCCAGCAGCCAACCCTTGGGAGGTGGAAACACCATATATTTT	CASSQPLGGGNTIYF
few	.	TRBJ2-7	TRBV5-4	TGTGCCAGCAGCGTGACTAATTATGGAGGCGAGCAGTACTTC	CASSVTNYGGEQYF
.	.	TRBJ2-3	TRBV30	TGTGCCTGGAGTGGACTTGCGGTCACAGATACGCAGTATTTT	CAWSGLAVTDTQYF
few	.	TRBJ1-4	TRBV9	TGTGCCAGCAGCCCTCGTGGCCCTTCAACTAATGAAAAACTGTTTTTT	CASSPRGPSTNEKLFF
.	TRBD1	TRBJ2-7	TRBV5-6	TGTGCCAGCAGAGGGGACAGATCCTACGAGCAGTACTTC	CASRGDRSYEQYF
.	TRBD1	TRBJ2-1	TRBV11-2	TGTGCCAGCAAGCTCCTTGGGACAGGGGCCTACAATGAGCAGTTCTTC	CASKLLGTGAYNEQFF
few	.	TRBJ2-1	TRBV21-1	TGTGCCAGCAGCAAAGAGTCCAGCGGAGCTTACAATGAGCAGTTCTTC	CASSKESSGAYNEQFF
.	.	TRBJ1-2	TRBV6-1	TGTGCCAGCAGTGGGACAGTTTCTAACTATGGCTACACCTTC	CASSGTVSNYGYTF
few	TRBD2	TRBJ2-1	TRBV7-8	TGTGCCAGCAGCTCGGTAGCGGGAGGATCCTACAATGAGCAGTTCTTC	CASSSVAGGSYNEQFF
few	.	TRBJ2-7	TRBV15	TGTGCCACCAGCAGAGACCTCCCCTACGAGCAGTACTTC	CATSRDLPYEQYF
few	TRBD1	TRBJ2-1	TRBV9	TGTGCCAGCAGCGTAGGAGGACAGGCGTTGAATGAGCAGTTCTTC	CASSVGGQALNEQFF
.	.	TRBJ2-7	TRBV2	TGTGCCAGCAGTGAAGCGCGGCTGCCCCGCTACGAGCAGTACTTC	CASSEARLPRYEQYF
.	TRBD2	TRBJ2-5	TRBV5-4	TGTGCCAGCAGCCTGGACGGGGGGGAGACCCAGTACTTC	CASSLDGGETQYF
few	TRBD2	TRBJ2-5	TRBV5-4	TGCGCCAGCAGCCCGGGACTAGCGGGACGGGAGACCCAGTACTTC	CASSPGLAGRETQYF
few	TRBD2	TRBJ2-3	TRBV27	TGTGCCAGCAGTTTTGGTCTAGCGGACCCTAGCACAGATACGCAGTATTTT	CASSFGLADPSTDTQYF
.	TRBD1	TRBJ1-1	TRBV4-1	TGCGCCAGCAGCCTAAGACAGGGTGGCAACACTGAAGCTTTCTTT	CASSLRQGGNTEAFF
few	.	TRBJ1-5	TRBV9	TGTGCCAGCAGCGTTGGGGGGAGCAATCAGCCCCAGCATTTT	CASSVGGSNQPQHF
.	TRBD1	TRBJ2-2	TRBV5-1	TGCGCCAGCAGCTTGGTATCAGGGGGCACCGGGGAGCTGTTTTTT	CASSLVSGGTGELFF
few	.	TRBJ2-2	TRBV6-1	TGTGCCAGCAGTGCAGGGACATCATACACCGGGGAGCTGTTTTTT	CASSAGTSYTGELFF
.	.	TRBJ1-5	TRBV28	TGTGCCAGCAGTTTATCGCTGGTAGCTAGCAATCAGCCCCAGCATTTT	CASSLSLVASNQPQHF
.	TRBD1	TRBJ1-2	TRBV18	TGTGCCAGCTCACCAACTTCCGGGACAGCTAACTATGGCTACACCTTC	CASSPTSGTANYGYTF
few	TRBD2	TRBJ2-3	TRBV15	TGTGCCACCAGCAGAGCGGGGGGACTCCGGTATTTT	CATSRAGGLRYF
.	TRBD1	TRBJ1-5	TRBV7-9	TGTGCCAGCAGCCCCGACAGGGGGAATCAGCCCCAGCATTTT	CASSPDRGNQPQHF
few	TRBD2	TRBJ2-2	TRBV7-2	TGTGCCAGCAGCTTAGCGGGACTAGTAGGGGAGCTGTTTTTT	CASSLAGLVGELFF
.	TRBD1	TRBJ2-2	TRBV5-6	TGTGCCAGCGACCGTATTGGGACAGGGGGCCGCACCGGGGAGCTGTTTTTT	CASDRIGTGGRTGELFF
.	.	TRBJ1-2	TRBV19	TGTGCCAGTAGCAACACCCCAGCGTATGGCTACACCTTC	CASSNTPAYGYTF
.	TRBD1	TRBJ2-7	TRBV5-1	TGCGCCAGCAGCTTGACGCCAGGGGGTCCCTCCTACGAGCAGTACTTC	CASSLTPGGPSYEQYF
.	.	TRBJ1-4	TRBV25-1	TGTGCCAGCAGTAGAGTGGAGTTTCGTAATGAAAAACTGTTTTTT	CASSRVEFRNEKLFF
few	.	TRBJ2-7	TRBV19	TGTGCCAGTACTCGCAGGGGAGCGCCCATCCACGAGCAGTACTTC	CASTRRGAPIHEQYF
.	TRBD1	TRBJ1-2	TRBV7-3	TGTGCCAGCAGCCCACAGGGGAACTATGGCTACACCTTC	CASSPQGNYGYTF
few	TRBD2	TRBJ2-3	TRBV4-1	TGCGCCAGCAGCCTTCTCCCCTCCGGGACTAGCGCTGTAGATACGCAGTATTTT	CASSLLPSGTSAVDTQYF
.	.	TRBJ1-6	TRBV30	TGTGCCTGGAGTGTACGGAGGGCTAGCGATTCACCCCTCCACTTT	CAWSVRRASDSPLHF
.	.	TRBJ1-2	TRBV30	TGTGCCTGGAGTGGACAGAACTATGGCTACACCTTC	CAWSGQNYGYTF
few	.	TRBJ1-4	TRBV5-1	TGCGCCAGCAGCCCGCTTCGGGGCAGGGGCCGTGAAAAACTGTTTTTT	CASSPLRGRGREKLFF
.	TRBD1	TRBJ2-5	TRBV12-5	TGTGCTAGTGGTTCTGGACAGGTTAAAGAGACCCAGTACTTC	CASGSGQVKETQYF